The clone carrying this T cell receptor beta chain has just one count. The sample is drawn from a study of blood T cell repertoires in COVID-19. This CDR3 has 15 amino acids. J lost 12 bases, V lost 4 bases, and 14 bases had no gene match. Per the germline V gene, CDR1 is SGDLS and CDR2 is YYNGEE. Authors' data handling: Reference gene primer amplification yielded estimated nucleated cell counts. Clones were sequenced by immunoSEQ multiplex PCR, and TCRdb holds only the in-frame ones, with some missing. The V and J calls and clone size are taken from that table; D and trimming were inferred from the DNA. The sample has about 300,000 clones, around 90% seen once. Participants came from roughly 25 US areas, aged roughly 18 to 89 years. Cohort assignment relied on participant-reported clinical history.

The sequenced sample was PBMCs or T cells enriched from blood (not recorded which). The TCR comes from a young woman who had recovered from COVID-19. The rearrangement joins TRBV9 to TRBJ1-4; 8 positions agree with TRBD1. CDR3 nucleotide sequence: TGTGCCAGCAGCTCACCCGGGACAGGAAAGACTGAACTGTTTTTT. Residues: CASSSPGTGKTELFF.